Shown below are 17 T cell receptor beta chains from a single sample sequenced in a study of T cell changes during pregnancy in multiple sclerosis. This table comes from immunoSEQ multiplex PCR, and its TCRdb copy is limited to in-frame clones, with some not included. The table has some 44,000 clones, roughly nine tenths seen once. Sequencing was performed on CD4+ T cells from peripheral blood mononuclear cells, taken in the second trimester of pregnancy. The origin of the receptors is a female donor with multiple sclerosis, enrolled in a pregnancy study.

V and J are TRBV7-9 and TRBJ2-3; D is perhaps TRBD2 (6 bases). Per the germline V gene, CDR1 is SEHNR and CDR2 is FQNEAQ (reference sequence). V lost 8 bases and J 6 bases, leaving 9 bases between the germline ends. The CDR3 loop spans 11 amino acids. The CDR3 loop reads CASGRSDTQYF. The DNA for the CDR3 is TGTGCCAGCGGGAGGAGCGATACGCAGTATTTT.

The chain has TRBV19 and TRBJ2-7; 7 nucleotides line up with TRBD1. J gave up 5 bases and V 0 bases, and 13 bases lay outside the gene matches. From germline, CDR1 is LNHDA and CDR2 SQIVND (reference sequence). The CDR3 has 17 amino acids. The CDR3 here is CASSIDGPPGGRNEQYF. CDR3 coding DNA: TGTGCCAGTAGTATAGACGGGCCGCCAGGGGGTAGGAACGAGCAGTACTTC.

The chain is built from TRBV2 and TRBJ2-7; D is undetermined. V lost 8 bases and J 2 bases, leaving 7 bases between the germline ends. Germline values: CDR1 SNHLY, CDR2 FYNNEI. CDR3 length equals 11 residues. CDR3 amino acids: CASSRAYEQYF. Written as DNA, the CDR3 is TGTGCCAGCTCCCGCGCCTACGAGCAGTACTTC.

The rearrangement joins TRBV11-2 to TRBJ1-1; 8 nucleotides line up with TRBD1. The germline V gene encodes CDR1 SGHAT and CDR2 FQNNGV. V shed 5 bases, J shed 1 base, and the junction held 9 bases outside the gene matches. The CDR3 covers 16 residues. Here the CDR3 reads CASSAGQEFSNTEAFF. For the CDR3, the DNA is TGTGCCAGCAGCGCGGGACAGGAATTTTCGAACACTGAAGCTTTCTTT.

This chain connects TRBV19 to TRBJ1-1; D may be TRBD1 (6 bases). The V gene's germline CDR1 is LNHDA and CDR2 SQIVND (reference sequence). The CDR3 runs 14 residues. V was shortened by 8 bases and J by 2 bases, with 15 bases between the two germline ends. The CDR3 bases are TGTGCCAGTTTCAGAACAGGGACCAACACTGAAGCTTTCTTT. It is translated as CASFRTGTNTEAFF.

The chain carries TRBV4-2 and TRBJ1-2, with D hard to call. Trimming left V 0 bases short and J 4 bases short, with 15 bases between. Germline CDR1 is LGHNA and CDR2 is YNFKEQ. There are 16 residues in the CDR3. Written as DNA, the CDR3 is TGTGCCAGCAGCCAAGATGGGCGGGGAAACGGCTATGGCTACACCTTC. Translation: CASSQDGRGNGYGYTF.

This clone was detected a few times. The chain uses TRBV25-1 and TRBJ2-6, with D possibly matching TRBD2 (5 bases). CDR1 and CDR2 (germline): MGHDK, SYGVNS. The germline V and J ends were trimmed by 3 bases and 2 bases, with 8 bases remaining between them. The CDR3 contains 15 residues. CDR3 sequence reads: CASSDEGTGANVLTF. The DNA of the CDR3 is TGTGCCAGCAGTGATGAGGGAACTGGGGCCAACGTCCTGACTTTC.

V and J are TRBV2 and TRBJ2-7; 9 nucleotides match TRBD1. Unmatched junction bases numbered 6, after V lost 0 bases and J lost 6 bases. Germline CDR1 is SNHLY and CDR2 is FYNNEI. The CDR3 is made up of 15 amino acids. CDR3: CASSEAPGTGTEQYF. The CDR3 DNA is TGTGCCAGCAGTGAAGCGCCCGGGACAGGGACCGAGCAGTACTTC.

CDR3: CASSLGVPGLAKNIQYF. The CDR3 DNA reads as TGCGCCAGCAGCTTGGGGGTCCCGGGACTAGCCAAAAACATTCAGTACTTC. The chain combines TRBV5-1 with TRBJ2-4, with D possibly TRBD2 on 6 matching bases. Germline CDR1 and CDR2: SGHRS and YFSETQ. The CDR3 loop spans 17 amino acids. The V gene lost 0 bases and the J gene lost 0 bases, with 13 bases spanning the gap.

This chain connects TRBV5-1 to TRBJ1-2; 8 nucleotides match TRBD1. This CDR3 region has 20 residues. In germline, CDR1 is SGHRS, CDR2 YFSETQ. V shed 3 bases and J 0 bases; nucleotides not matched to a gene: 19. CDR3 in DNA: TGCGCCAGCAGCTCTTCTTCGATCGGACAGGGCGGGACAGCTAACTATGGCTACACCTTC. Amino acid sequence: CASSSSSIGQGGTANYGYTF.

V and J are TRBV19 and TRBJ2-1, with 10 bases aligning to TRBD2. CDR3 length equals 17 residues. Germline V gene lookup returns CDR1 LNHDA and CDR2 SQIVND (reference sequence). The junction had 13 bases not matched to a gene; V was cut back by 4 bases and J by 7 bases. The CDR3 reads CASSRGRLAGVGNEQFF. CDR3 coding DNA: TGTGCCAGTAGTAGGGGGAGACTAGCGGGTGTAGGAAATGAGCAGTTCTTC.

This chain connects TRBV5-1 to TRBJ2-7; TRBD1 matches 8 bases. The CDR3 contains 15 residues. Per germline, CDR1 SGHRS and CDR2 YFSETQ. Trimming took 4 bases from V and 1 from J; bases not matched to a gene: 7. The CDR3 DNA is TGCGCCAGCAGCCTAACCGGGACAGGATCCTACGAGCAGTACTTC. Its translation: CASSLTGTGSYEQYF.

The rearrangement uses TRBV30 and TRBJ1-1; D not resolved. The CDR3 covers 11 residues. CDR1 GTSNPN and CDR2 SVGIG come from the germline V gene (reference sequence). V lost 3 bases and J lost 9, with 11 bases in between. CDR3 sequence: CAWRGREQAFF. CDR3 bases: TGTGCCTGGAGAGGGAGGGAACAAGCTTTCTTT.

V usage is TRBV19 and J usage is TRBJ2-2; 14 nucleotides line up with TRBD2. The V segment lost 6 bases and the J segment 7 bases; nucleotides outside the gene matches: 7. The CDR3 loop spans 16 amino acids. Germline V gene lookup returns CDR1 LNHDA and CDR2 SQIVND (reference sequence). CDR3 loop: CASRRLAGGPVGELFF. For the CDR3, the DNA is TGTGCCAGTAGGCGACTAGCGGGAGGGCCTGTCGGGGAGCTGTTTTTT.

The chain combines TRBV18 with TRBJ2-3, with 11 positions matching TRBD2. There are 17 residues in the CDR3. J lost 6 bases, V lost 2 bases, and 10 bases had no gene match. Germline V gene lookup returns CDR1 KGHSH and CDR2 LQKENI. CDR3 nucleotides: TGTGCCAGCTCACCAAGGCTACTAGCGGGGGTTGACGATACGCAGTATTTT. It is translated as CASSPRLLAGVDDTQYF.

V is TRBV6-5 and J is TRBJ2-7; possible D gene TRBD1, 5 bases. The V gene lost 2 bases and the J gene lost 6 bases, with 14 bases spanning the gap. This CDR3 is 14 amino acids long. Germline V gene data show CDR1 as MNHEY and CDR2 as SVGAGI. In DNA, the CDR3 is TGTGCCAGCAGTTACCGGCAGGGTCTTCCCGAGCAGTACTTC. Its translation: CASSYRQGLPEQYF.

The J gene is TRBJ2-5, the V gene TRBV7-9, with 9 bases lining up with TRBD1. Trimming cost V 5 bases and J 5 bases; bases outside gene matches: 9. Germline V gene sequence: CDR1 SEHNR, CDR2 FQNEAQ (reference sequence). This CDR3 has 15 amino acids. Written as DNA, the CDR3 is TGTGCCAGCAGCCCGGGACAGGGCTTAAAGGAGACCCAGTACTTC. Encoded protein: CASSPGQGLKETQYF.